The clone carrying this TCR beta chain has at least ten counts. Its antigen is unidentified. The sample originates from a study of molecular identifiers for immune sequencing clone quantification. Broader study findings: Spiked Jurkat TCR RNA equivalent to one cell reportedly surfaced among about 1 million naive cells. Clones with over 20 RNA copies captured over 99% of effector molecules but under 1% of naive ones.

Libraries of bulk TCR were made by previously described methods (with listed TCR primers). MiXCR, applied by TCRdb to the PCR reads, yields one record per CDR3 protein. The table lists 400,000 to 600,000 distinct CDR3 sequences, about 25% of them singletons. Each library that profiled naive CD8 cells came from approximately 20,000 to 1,000,000 sorted cells with 10%, 30% or 50% RNA. CDR3 length: 14 amino acids. V lost 3 bases and J lost 0, with 8 bases in between. The germline V gene has CDR1 SGHTA and CDR2 FQGNSA. This chain connects TRBV7-2 to TRBJ2-5; the D is unclear. This receptor was taken from a human donor in good health. Some libraries in this study had Jurkat cell RNA spiked in. Sequencing used naive CD8+ T cells from blood, with Jurkat cell RNA spiked in. The subset denotes: FACS-sorted CD8+CD4-CCR7+CD45RA+ naive T cells. CDR3 region: CASSFSVDQETQYF. The CDR3 bases are TGTGCCAGCAGCTTTTCAGTAGACCAAGAGACCCAGTACTTC. Variable domain in full (rest from reference TRBV7-2 and TRBJ2-5): GAGVSQSPSNKVTEKGKDVELRCDPISGHTALYWYRQSLGQGLEFLIYFQGNSAPDKSGLPSDRFSAERTGGSVSTLTIQRTQQEDSAVYLCASSFSVDQETQYFGPGTRLLVL.